This T cell receptor beta chain was captured by sequencing in a study of CD8+CD57+ T cells in acquired aplastic anemia. Study context: Mean yield of DNA from sorted CD4+ and CD8+ cells was 3 to 3.5 ug.

Study-wide findings and caveats: The study identified roughly 29 CD8+ CDR3 sequences shared by patients and controls.

The template used for profiling TCR beta VDJ and CDR3 was genomic DNA. TCRdb reprocessed the reads via MiXCR and lists one record per CDR3 protein. The sample yields hundreds of thousands of distinct CDR3 sequences, around 68% seen once. This CDR3 has 14 residues. From germline, CDR1 is SGHTA and CDR2 FQGNSA. About this clonotype itself: The antigen is unknown. At one boundary the junction diverges from the germline segment, which might be a read error.

The sample was sorted CD4+, CD8+, or CD8+CD57+ T cells (not recorded which) from PBMCs. The gene calls are TRBV7-2 and TRBJ2-2; D ambiguous. This receptor was taken from a human donor in good health, serving as a control. For the CDR3, the DNA is TGTGCCAGCAGCTTAGAATACACCCACGGCGAGCTGTCATTT. Its protein product is CASSLEYTHGELSF.